This T cell receptor beta chain was retrieved from a study of T-cell reconstitution after alpha-beta-depleted transplantation in children. For TCRbeta, the library was prepared with unique molecular identifiers. TCRdb independently ran MiXCR on the PCR reads; one entry per CDR3 protein. The sample gives just over 350,000 distinct CDR3 sequences, roughly 14% of which show up once; over 3.5% is in the top ten. This clonotype was counted at least ten times. CDR3 size: 14 residues. After removal of 6 bases from V and 3 bases from J, the junction contained 3 bases not matched to a gene. The chain has TRBV12-3 or TRBV12-4 and TRBJ2-3; 10 nucleotides line up with TRBD1. This receptor was identified in a human donor who donated a stem cell graft to a child with Fanconi anemia. Source: PBMCs, taken from the stem cell graft. In DNA form, the CDR3 reads TGTGCCAGCAGCCGGGACAGGGGAACAGATACGCAGTATTTT. Its translation: CASSRDRGTDTQYF.